This T cell receptor (beta chain) derives from a study of T cell changes during pregnancy in multiple sclerosis. Germline V gene sequence: CDR1 MNHEY, CDR2 SVGAGI. The CDR3 runs 16 residues. The V gene end was trimmed by 0 bases and the J gene end by 0 bases; junction bases not matched to a gene: 3. The protocol was immunoSEQ multiplex PCR, while the TCRdb copy is restricted to in-frame clones and leaves out a portion. The sample holds 20,000 to 25,000 clones, roughly 90% seen once. This receptor was obtained from a female donor with multiple sclerosis, enrolled in a pregnancy study. This chain uses TRBV6-5 with TRBJ2-7, with TRBD1 identical over 9 bases. The input for sequencing was CD8+ T cells from peripheral blood mononuclear cells, taken in the first trimester of pregnancy. In DNA form, the CDR3 reads TGTGCCAGCAGTTACTCGTGGACAGGGGTCTCCTACGAGCAGTACTTC. Encoded protein: CASSYSWTGVSYEQYF.